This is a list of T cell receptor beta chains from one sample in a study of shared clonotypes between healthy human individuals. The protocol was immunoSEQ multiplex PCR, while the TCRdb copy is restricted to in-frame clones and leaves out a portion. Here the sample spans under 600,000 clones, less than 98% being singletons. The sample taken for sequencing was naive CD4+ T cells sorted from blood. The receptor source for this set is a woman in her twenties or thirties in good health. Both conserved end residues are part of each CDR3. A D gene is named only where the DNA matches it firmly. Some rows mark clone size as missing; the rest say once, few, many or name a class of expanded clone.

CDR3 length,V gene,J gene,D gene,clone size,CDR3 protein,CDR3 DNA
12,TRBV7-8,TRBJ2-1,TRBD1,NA,CASSWTGGEQFF,TGTGCCAGCAGCTGGACAGGGGGTGAGCAGTTCTTC
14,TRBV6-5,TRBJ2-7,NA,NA,CASRVGTSGYEQYF,TGTGCCAGCAGAGTCGGGACATCCGGATACGAGCAGTACTTC
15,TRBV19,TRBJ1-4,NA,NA,CASSKTGGGNEKLFF,TGTGCCAGTAGTAAGACGGGTGGCGGCAATGAAAAACTGTTTTTT
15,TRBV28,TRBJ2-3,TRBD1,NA,CASSESGTGGPTQYF,TGTGCCAGCAGTGAATCCGGGACAGGGGGGCCGACGCAGTATTTT
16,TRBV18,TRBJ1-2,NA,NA,CASSPVAVKDLYGYTF,TGTGCCAGCTCACCCGTCGCGGTCAAAGACCTCTATGGCTACACCTTC
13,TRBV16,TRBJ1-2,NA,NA,CASSQNPRYGYTF,TGTGCCAGCAGCCAAAATCCAAGGTATGGCTACACCTTC
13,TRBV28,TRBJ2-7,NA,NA,CASRSDRRGGQYF,TGTGCCAGCAGATCCGACAGGAGGGGAGGGCAGTACTTC
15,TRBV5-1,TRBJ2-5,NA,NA,CASSLERRVSETQYF,TGCGCCAGCAGCTTGGAAAGACGGGTTAGCGAGACCCAGTACTTC
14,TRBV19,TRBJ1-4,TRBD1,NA,CASRDRGSNEKLFF,TGTGCCAGTAGAGACAGGGGGTCGAACGAAAAACTGTTTTTT
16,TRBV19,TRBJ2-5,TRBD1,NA,CASHPSGQGLVETQYF,TGTGCCAGTCACCCATCGGGACAGGGCCTTGTAGAGACCCAGTACTTC
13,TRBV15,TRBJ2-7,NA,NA,CATSQGQAGEQYF,TGTGCCACCAGTCAAGGGCAGGCGGGAGAGCAGTACTTC
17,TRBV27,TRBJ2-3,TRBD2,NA,CASSQRGSGRGRDTQYF,TGTGCCAGCAGTCAACGGGGTAGCGGGAGAGGGAGGGATACGCAGTATTTT
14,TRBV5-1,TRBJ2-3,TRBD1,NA,CASRGGSSTDTQYF,TGCGCCAGCAGAGGGGGCTCGTCCACAGATACGCAGTATTTT
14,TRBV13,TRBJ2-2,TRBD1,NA,CASSLGQGAGELFF,TGTGCCAGCAGCTTAGGACAGGGGGCCGGGGAGCTGTTTTTT
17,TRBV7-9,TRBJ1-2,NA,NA,CASSSLRDTPPNYGYTF,TGTGCCAGCAGCTCCCTCCGGGACACCCCTCCTAACTATGGCTACACCTTC
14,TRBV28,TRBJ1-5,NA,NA,CASSFGQYYQPQHF,TGTGCCAGCAGCTTCGGACAGTATTATCAGCCCCAGCATTTT
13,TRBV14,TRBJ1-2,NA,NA,CASSQGQFYGYTF,TGTGCCAGCAGCCAAGGGCAGTTCTATGGCTACACCTTC
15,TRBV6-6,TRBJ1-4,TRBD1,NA,CASSYSRQGLEKLFF,TGTGCCAGCAGTTACTCGCGACAGGGGTTGGAAAAACTGTTTTTT
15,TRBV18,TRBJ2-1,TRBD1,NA,CASSTGTGVDNEQFF,TGTGCCAGCTCAACGGGGACAGGCGTTGACAATGAGCAGTTCTTC
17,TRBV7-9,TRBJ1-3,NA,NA,CASSHHRQAPSGNTIYF,TGTGCCAGCAGCCACCACAGGCAGGCGCCCTCTGGAAACACCATATATTTT
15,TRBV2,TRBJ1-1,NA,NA,CASRPSAGANTEAFF,TGTGCCAGCAGACCCTCGGCAGGGGCTAACACTGAAGCTTTCTTT
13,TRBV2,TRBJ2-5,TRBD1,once,CALQGTGGETQYF,TGTGCCCTCCAGGGGACAGGCGGGGAGACCCAGTACTTC
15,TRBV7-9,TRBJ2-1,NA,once,CASRAPGLSSFEQFF,TGCGCCAGCAGGGCGCCGGGACTTTCCTCTTTTGAGCAGTTCTTC
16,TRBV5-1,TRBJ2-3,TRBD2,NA,CASRGLAGGPTDTQYF,TGCGCCAGCAGAGGGCTAGCGGGAGGGCCGACAGATACGCAGTATTTT
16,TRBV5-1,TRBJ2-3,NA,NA,CASSWTQGLGTDTQYF,TGCGCCAGCAGCTGGACACAGGGACTCGGCACAGATACGCAGTATTTT
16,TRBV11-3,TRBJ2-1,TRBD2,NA,CASSLSGASGDNEQFF,TGTGCCAGCAGCTTAAGTGGGGCTAGCGGTGACAATGAGCAGTTCTTC
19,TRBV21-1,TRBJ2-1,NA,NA,CASSGRWQGLSHSYNEQFF,TGTGCCAGCAGCGGAAGATGGCAGGGCCTAAGTCACTCCTACAATGAGCAGTTCTTC
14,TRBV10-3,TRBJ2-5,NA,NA,CAISEGTPGETQYF,TGTGCCATCAGTGAGGGGACACCTGGGGAGACCCAGTACTTC
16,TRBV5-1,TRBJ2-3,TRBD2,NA,CASSPGLAEDTDTQYF,TGCGCCAGCAGCCCTGGACTAGCGGAGGACACAGATACGCAGTATTTT
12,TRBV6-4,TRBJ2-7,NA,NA,CASSDSKVEQYF,TGTGCCAGCAGTGACTCGAAGGTCGAGCAGTACTTC
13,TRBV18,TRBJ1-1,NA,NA,CASSVGQNTEAFF,TGTGCCAGCTCTGTCGGACAGAACACTGAAGCTTTCTTT
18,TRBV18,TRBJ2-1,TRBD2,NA,CASSPGPGRLAAYNEQFF,TGTGCCAGCTCACCAGGCCCCGGACGGCTAGCGGCCTACAATGAGCAGTTCTTC
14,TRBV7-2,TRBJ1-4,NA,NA,CASSFRTEGEKLFF,TGTGCCAGCAGCTTTAGGACAGAAGGCGAAAAACTGTTTTTT
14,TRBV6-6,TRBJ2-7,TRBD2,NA,CASSYSTSVYEQYF,TGTGCCAGCAGTTACTCGACTAGCGTTTACGAGCAGTACTTC
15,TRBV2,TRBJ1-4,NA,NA,CASSEGGATNEKLFF,TGTGCCAGCAGTGAGGGGGGTGCAACTAATGAAAAACTGTTTTTT
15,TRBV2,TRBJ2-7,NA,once,CASSNGVLATYEQYF,TGTGCCAGCAGTAACGGGGTCCTCGCGACCTACGAGCAGTACTTC
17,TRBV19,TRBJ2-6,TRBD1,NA,CASSPDRGVSGANVLTF,TGTGCCAGTAGTCCCGACAGGGGGGTTTCTGGGGCCAACGTCCTGACTTTC
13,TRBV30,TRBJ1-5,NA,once,CAWSLLSNQPQHF,TGTGCCTGGAGCCTCTTGAGCAATCAGCCCCAGCATTTT
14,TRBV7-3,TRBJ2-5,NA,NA,CASSKQGAGETQYF,TGTGCCAGCAGCAAACAGGGTGCCGGCGAGACCCAGTACTTC
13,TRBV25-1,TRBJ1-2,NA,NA,CASSESWGYGYTF,TGTGCCAGCAGCGAGTCTTGGGGGTATGGCTACACCTTC
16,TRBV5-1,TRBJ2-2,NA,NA,CASSLDEWSNTGELFF,TGCGCCAGCAGCTTGGACGAGTGGTCGAACACCGGGGAGCTGTTTTTT
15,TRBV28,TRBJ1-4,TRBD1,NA,CASSSGGTVNEKLFF,TGTGCCAGCAGCTCCGGAGGGACAGTCAATGAAAAACTGTTTTTT
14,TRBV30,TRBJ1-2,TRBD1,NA,CAWSPWTGWYGYTF,TGTGCCTGGAGTCCTTGGACAGGGTGGTATGGCTACACCTTC
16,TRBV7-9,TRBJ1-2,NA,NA,CASSRGGEQANYGYTF,TGTGCCAGCAGCCGGGGAGGGGAACAAGCTAACTATGGCTACACCTTC
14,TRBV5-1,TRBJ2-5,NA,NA,CASSLVQGLETQYF,TGCGCCAGCAGCTTGGTTCAGGGGCTGGAGACCCAGTACTTC
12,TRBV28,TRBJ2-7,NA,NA,CASRLETYEQYF,TGTGCCAGCAGACTAGAGACCTACGAGCAGTACTTC